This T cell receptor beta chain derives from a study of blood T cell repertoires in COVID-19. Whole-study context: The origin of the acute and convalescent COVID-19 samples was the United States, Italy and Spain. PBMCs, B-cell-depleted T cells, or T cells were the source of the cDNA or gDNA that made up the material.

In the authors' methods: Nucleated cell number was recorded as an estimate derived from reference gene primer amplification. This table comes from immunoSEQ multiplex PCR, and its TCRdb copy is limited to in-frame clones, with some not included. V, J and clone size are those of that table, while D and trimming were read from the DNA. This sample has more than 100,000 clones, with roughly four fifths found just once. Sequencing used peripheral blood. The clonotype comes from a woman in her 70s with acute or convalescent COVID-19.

The CDR3 loop reads CASRKDSNYGYTF. The CDR3 bases are TGTGCCAGCAGAAAAGACAGCAACTATGGCTACACCTTC. The chain links TRBV11-2 to TRBJ1-2; a weak D match, TRBD1 (5 bases). Per germline, CDR1 SGHAT and CDR2 FQNNGV. V was pared by 6 bases and J by 2 bases, with 10 bases between. This CDR3 has 13 amino acids.